This TCR beta chain was profiled in a study of cytomegalovirus exposure and HLA in healthy donors. Notes on this clone: Its antigen remains unidentified.

Germline values: CDR1 MNHNY, CDR2 SVGAGI (reference sequence). There are 15 residues in the CDR3. V was clipped by 6 bases and J by 3 bases; unmatched bases: 4. Study outcomes and limitations: Across donors, sequencing depth was assumed by presence/absence analyses to be roughly uniform. 87-base-pair reads could not separate some V segments, including TRBV6-2 and TRBV6-3.

PCR amplification relied on 60 Vbeta primers (plus 13 Jbeta primers). Profiled with immunoSEQ multiplex PCR; TCRdb holds only in-frame clones, not every one. The data hold about 170,000 clones, with roughly 70% observed a single time. Sequencing was done on a sample of PBMCs. This chain joins TRBV6-6 and TRBJ2-3, with 12 bases fitting TRBD1. The clonotype comes from a girl aged 10 to 17 in good health and CMV-seronegative. The CDR3 reads CASRGQGAWTDTQYF. CDR3 in DNA: TGTGCCAGCAGGGGACAGGGGGCCTGGACAGATACGCAGTATTTT.